This TCR beta chain was recovered during a study of cytomegalovirus exposure and HLA in healthy donors. Regarding the study as a whole: Later, an analysis found that TCR clusters from the first cohort tended to co-occur in the 90 to 150 validation repertoires. Researchers reported that three CMV-associated chains were confirmed in vitro as CMV antigen-specific. The dataset shows that most TCR sequences were rare, while some public TCRs occurred in many donors.

Data came from immunoSEQ multiplex PCR; TCRdb stores just in-frame clones and leaves some out. The data show tens of thousands of clones, with approximately 93% seen just once and 2.5% to 3.5% held by the top ten. This clone was seen only once. What it recognizes is unknown. While the first cohort had several hundred subjects, the donors belonged to the separate validation cohort of 120 subjects. This CDR3 has 15 amino acids. Germline loops: CDR1 MNHNY, CDR2 SVGAGI (reference sequence). J gave up 6 bases and V 8 bases, and 13 bases lay outside the gene matches. This TCR came from a woman between 18 and 30 years old in good health and CMV-seropositive. The specimen sequenced was PBMCs. V usage is TRBV6-6 and J usage is TRBJ1-2; 9 bases are a match to TRBD1. The CDR3 region is CASYRGRGVVHGYTF. The CDR3, as DNA: TGTGCCAGCTACAGGGGGCGAGGAGTGGTCCATGGCTACACCTTC.